This T cell receptor (beta chain) emerged from a study of blood T cells in healthy people across ages. Study-wide points: Naive T cell percentage showed a strong correlation with the diversity of TCR beta.

Germline V gene lookup returns CDR1 MNHEY and CDR2 SMNVEV (reference sequence). The ends were cut back, 5 bases at V and 2 bases at J, with 21 bases in the middle. The CDR3 extends over 17 amino acids. Through a sample-barcoded 5' primer and a J-beta primer mix, a second PCR was run for roughly 6 to 11 cycles. TCRdb processed the 5' RACE reads anew with MiXCR; each CDR3 protein has one entry. The top ten clones hold over 3.5% of a sample with fewer than 600,000 distinct CDR3 sequences, about 27% of them seen once. Every sample had a minimum of 6 million PBMCs isolated. This clonotype was counted only a few times. The antigen is undetermined. The same sample was also used in a study of T cells of mothers and their children. In that study: The entire RNA extract went into cDNA synthesis at approximately 1.6 ug per 15 ul. It was through the M1S primer of the second PCR that sample barcodes and 2-4 random nucleotides were added.

Sequencing was performed on blood. The origin of this receptor is a boy between 2 and 15 years old in good health. V and J are TRBV27 and TRBJ2-5, with a weak D call TRBD2 (6 bases). The CDR3 bases are TGTGCCAGCAGTCCAGACTACCGACTAGACGGGCAAGAGACCCAGTACTTC. It specifies CASSPDYRLDGQETQYF.